This entry concerns a single TCR beta chain. The antigen is undetermined. Sequenced by immunoSEQ multiplex PCR; TCRdb stores in-frame clones only, minus some. This sample has tens of thousands of clones, with approximately 97% found just once. This record belongs to a study of cytomegalovirus exposure and HLA in healthy donors. Study-level findings and limits: Testing in vitro showed three CMV-associated chains specific for CMV antigens. A subsequent analysis found that TCR clusters from the first cohort also tended to co-occur in the 120 validation repertoires, with under 95% of cluster scores above 0.

V was clipped by 0 bases and J by 1 base; unmatched bases: 4. This CDR3 contains 18 residues. Germline V gene data show CDR1 as KGHSH and CDR2 as LQKENI. The chain employs TRBV18 and TRBJ2-2; 11 bases map to TRBD2. The receptor was isolated from a woman aged 18-29 years in good health and CMV-seropositive. The sequenced sample consisted of PBMCs. CDR3: CASSPPSGRARNTGELFF. The CDR3 bases are TGTGCCAGCTCACCACCTAGCGGGAGGGCCAGGAACACCGGGGAGCTGTTTTTT.